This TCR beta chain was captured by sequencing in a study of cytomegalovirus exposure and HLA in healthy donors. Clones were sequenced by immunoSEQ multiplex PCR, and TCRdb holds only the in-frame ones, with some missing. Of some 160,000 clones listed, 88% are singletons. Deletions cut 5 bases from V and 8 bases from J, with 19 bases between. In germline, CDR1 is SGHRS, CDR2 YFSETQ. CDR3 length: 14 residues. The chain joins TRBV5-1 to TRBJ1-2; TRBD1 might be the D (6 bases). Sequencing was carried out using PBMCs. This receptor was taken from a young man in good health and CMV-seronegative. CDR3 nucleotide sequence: TGCGCCAGCAGGCTCGTGGAATCAGGGGCCGGCTACACCTTC. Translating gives CASRLVESGAGYTF.